What follows describes a single T cell receptor (beta chain). Participant age was about 18 to 89 years, and participants resided in approximately 24 US areas. This sample stems from a study of blood T cell repertoires in COVID-19. Profiling relied on immunoSEQ multiplex PCR, and the TCRdb table lists in-frame clones only, not all of them. The table includes about 400,000 clones, about 90% detected once. Germline V gene data show CDR1 as KGHDR and CDR2 as SFDVKD. CDR3 length: 13 residues. The V and J ends lost 9 bases and 7 bases, in that order; junction bases with no gene match: 5. The sample taken for sequencing was PBMCs or T cells enriched from blood (not recorded which). The chain is built from TRBV24-1 and TRBJ2-1; TRBD2 aligns across 10 bases. This receptor was taken from a woman aged 25 to 39 who had recovered from COVID-19. CDR3 protein: CATASGSLNEQFF. DNA for the CDR3: TGTGCCACCGCTAGCGGGAGTTTAAATGAGCAGTTCTTC.